One and the same sample provided the 20 T cell receptor beta chains below, sequenced in a study of T cell changes during pregnancy in multiple sclerosis. Sequenced by immunoSEQ multiplex PCR; TCRdb stores in-frame clones only, minus some. The repertoire holds tens of thousands of clones, with 85% to 95% as singletons. Sequenced material: peripheral blood, taken in the third trimester of pregnancy. Receptors were obtained from a female donor in good health, enrolled as a control in a pregnancy study.

V usage is TRBV10-3 and J usage is TRBJ2-7; D gene unclear. Trimming took 10 bases from V and 5 from J, leaving 12 bases between them. Germline assignment: CDR1 ENHRY and CDR2 SYGVKD. This CDR3 region has 11 residues. The CDR3 here is CATVGSDEQYF. DNA for the CDR3: TGTGCCACAGTCGGCAGCGACGAGCAGTACTTC.

The genes are TRBV7-9 and TRBJ2-5, with 9 bases that match TRBD2. The CDR3 extends over 17 amino acids. V lost 5 bases to trimming and J lost 3 bases; unmatched junction nucleotides: 13. Germline CDR1 and CDR2: SEHNR and FQNEAQ (reference sequence). This CDR3 is CASSLLGRGGFKETQYF. Here the CDR3 DNA reads TGTGCCAGCAGCCTCCTTGGGCGGGGGGGATTTAAAGAGACCCAGTACTTC.

The V gene is TRBV7-9, the J gene TRBJ2-3, with unresolved D. The germline V and J ends were trimmed by 2 bases and 3 bases, with 6 bases remaining between them. The germline V gene encodes CDR1 SEHNR and CDR2 FQNEAQ (reference sequence). This CDR3 region has 13 residues. This CDR3 is CASSLLQTDTQYF. The CDR3, as DNA: TGTGCCAGCAGCTTACTCCAGACAGATACGCAGTATTTT.

This chain joins TRBV9 and TRBJ2-5; the D gene is possibly TRBD2 (7 bases). Germline lookup yields CDR1 SGDLS and CDR2 YYNGEE. Trimming removed 7 bases at V and 9 bases at J, with 22 bases between. The CDR3 runs to 14 residues. Here the CDR3 reads CASGRAGATPAQYF. The CDR3 nucleotides are TGTGCCAGCGGTAGGGCGGGGGCAACCCCCGCCCAGTACTTC.

Written as DNA, the CDR3 is TGTGCCAGCAGCGTCACAGGGTTAAATGAGCAGTTCTTC. Translation gives CASSVTGLNEQFF. The chain employs TRBV5-5 and TRBJ2-1, with D possibly matching TRBD1 (6 bases). V was cut by 4 bases and J by 7 bases, with 12 bases left in between. CDR1 and CDR2 from the germline V gene are SGHKS and YYEKEE (reference sequence). CDR3 length: 13 residues.

This rearrangement joins TRBV7-2 to TRBJ2-7; D is perhaps TRBD1 (5 bases). The CDR3 totals 14 residues. Germline V lookup: CDR1 SGHTA, CDR2 FQGNSA. V was cut by 2 bases and J by 0 bases, with 8 bases left in between. The CDR3 nucleotides read TGTGCCAGCAGCTTAACGACAGCCTCCTACGAGCAGTACTTC. Amino acids: CASSLTTASYEQYF.

V gene TRBV27 combines with J gene TRBJ2-1; TRBD2 agrees at 15 bases. The ends lost 4 bases at V and 7 bases at J; junction bases unmatched: 8. This CDR3 is 17 amino acids long. Per the germline V gene, CDR1 is MNHEY and CDR2 is SMNVEV (reference sequence). The CDR3 is CASSSNHGTSGRNEQFF. The CDR3 nucleotides are TGTGCCAGCAGTTCGAACCATGGGACTAGCGGGAGGAATGAGCAGTTCTTC.

This chain joins TRBV18 and TRBJ1-2; 9 bases are shared with TRBD1. Germline assignment: CDR1 KGHSH and CDR2 LQKENI. CDR3 length: 16 amino acids. Trimming removed 0 bases from V and 5 bases from J; junction bases left unmatched: 7. In nucleotides, the CDR3 is TGTGCCAGCTCACCACCGATCGGGACAGGGTTATATGGCTACACCTTC. Translation: CASSPPIGTGLYGYTF.

Only one count was recorded for this clone. The chain is built from TRBV15 and TRBJ1-5; D gene uncertain. V was trimmed by 5 bases and J by 6 bases, leaving 11 bases between them. This CDR3 has 13 amino acids. Germline V CDR1 and CDR2: LNHNV, YYDKDF (reference sequence). This CDR3 reads CATSPPDFQPQHF. The CDR3 DNA reads TGTGCCACCAGCCCACCGGACTTTCAGCCCCAGCATTTT.

This rearrangement joins TRBV19 to TRBJ1-2; a weak D match, TRBD1 (6 bases). Germline V gene sequence: CDR1 LNHDA, CDR2 SQIVND (reference sequence). Trimming removed 5 bases at V and 3 bases at J, with 10 bases between. The CDR3 covers 13 residues. CDR3 nucleotide sequence: TGTGCCAGTAGTCCGGGACAAGACTATGGCTACACCTTC. It translates to CASSPGQDYGYTF.

The chain combines TRBV29-1 with TRBJ2-5; 10 nucleotides match TRBD2. The germline V gene has CDR1 SQVTM and CDR2 ANQGSEA. The CDR3 is 14 amino acids. The ends lost 1 base at V and 5 bases at J; junction bases unmatched: 4. CDR3: CSVEAAGGTETQYF. In DNA form, the CDR3 reads TGCAGCGTTGAAGCAGCGGGAGGGACGGAGACCCAGTACTTC.

The rearrangement joins TRBV9 to TRBJ2-7; the D gene is possibly TRBD1 (5 bases). Germline V gene lookup returns CDR1 SGDLS and CDR2 YYNGEE. There are 14 residues in the CDR3. V was cut by 6 bases and J by 0 bases, with 13 bases left in between. CDR3 protein: CASTQGPDSYEQYF. As DNA, the CDR3 is TGTGCCAGCACCCAGGGCCCCGACTCCTACGAGCAGTACTTC. Based on the CDR3 plus reference TRBV9 and TRBJ2-7, the full variable domain is DSGVTQTPKHLITATGQRVTLRCSPRSGDLSVYWYQQSLDQGLQFLIQYYNGEERAKGNILERFSAQQFPDLHSELNLSSLELGDSALYFCASTQGPDSYEQYFGPGTRLTVT.

This clone has more than one count but fewer than ten. This chain uses TRBV30 with TRBJ1-1; TRBD1 matches 7 bases. Trimming at V came to 6 bases and at J to 4 bases, leaving 11 bases not matched to a gene. Germline lookup yields CDR1 GTSNPN and CDR2 SVGIG (reference sequence). The CDR3 is made up of 14 amino acids. CDR3 in DNA: TGTGCCTGCAAAACAGGGGCTCGGGGCACTGAAGCTTTCTTT. Its protein product is CACKTGARGTEAFF. The full variable domain, with the rest looked up from reference TRBV30 and TRBJ1-1, is SQTIHQWPATLVQPVGSPLSLECTVEGTSNPNLYWYRQAAGRGLQLLFYSVGIGQISSEVPQNLSASRPQDRQFILSSKKLLLSDSGFYLCACKTGARGTEAFFGQGTRLTVV.

The CDR3 DNA sequence: TGCAGCGTTGTGGGACAGGGGAGCTCTGGGGCCAACGTCCTGACTTTC. It encodes CSVVGQGSSGANVLTF. The gene calls are TRBV29-1 and TRBJ2-6, with 10 bases matching TRBD1. CDR3 size: 16 residues. The V gene's germline CDR1 is SQVTM and CDR2 ANQGSEA. J was trimmed by 0 bases and V by 4 bases; bases with no gene match: 3. The full variable domain, completed using reference TRBV29-1 and TRBJ2-6, is SAVISQKPSRDICQRGTSLTIQCQVDSQVTMMFWYRQQPGQSLTLIATANQGSEATYESGFVIDKFPISRPNLTFSTLTVSNMSPEDSSIYLCSVVGQGSSGANVLTFGAGSRLTVL.

V and J are TRBV15 and TRBJ1-2; D unclear. Trimming pared 1 base from V and 6 bases from J, leaving 6 bases between. The CDR3 is 12 residues long. From germline, CDR1 is LNHNV and CDR2 YYDKDF (reference sequence). The CDR3 sequence is CATSRARDGYTF. In DNA, the CDR3 is TGTGCCACCAGCAGAGCGAGGGATGGCTACACCTTC.

V gene TRBV9 combines with J gene TRBJ1-6; D is perhaps TRBD1 (5 bases). The CDR3 is 15 amino acids. The ends were cut back, 4 bases at V and 10 bases at J, with 18 bases in the middle. Germline V lookup: CDR1 SGDLS, CDR2 YYNGEE. The CDR3 loop is CASSPNVAGLSPLHF. The DNA for the CDR3 is TGTGCCAGCAGCCCGAACGTAGCAGGGCTATCACCCCTCCACTTT.

This chain connects TRBV4-3 to TRBJ1-1; the D is unclear. The V end was cut by 0 bases, the J end by 10 bases, with 12 bases between. This CDR3 comprises 13 residues. Germline-derived CDR1 and CDR2 are LGHNA and YSLEER. The CDR3 reads CASSQERGRGAFF. The CDR3 DNA sequence: TGCGCCAGCAGCCAAGAACGGGGTCGGGGAGCTTTCTTT.

The V call is TRBV5-6, the J call TRBJ2-3; weak D call: TRBD2 (5 bases). Germline CDR1 SGHDT, CDR2 YYEEEE. V was clipped by 4 bases and J by 4 bases, with 10 bases between them. This CDR3 is 13 amino acids long. Here the CDR3 DNA reads TGTGCCAGCAGCCTCGGGGTGTCAGATACGCAGTATTTT. It is translated as CASSLGVSDTQYF.

This clone was seen only once. The chain couples TRBV5-1 to TRBJ2-7; weak D call: TRBD2 (6 bases). V was trimmed by 2 bases and J by 2 bases, leaving 11 bases between them. This CDR3 is 14 amino acids long. The V gene's germline CDR1 is SGHRS and CDR2 YFSETQ. The CDR3 sequence is CASSFLPGAYEQYF. For the CDR3, the DNA is TGCGCCAGCAGCTTTCTCCCGGGGGCCTACGAGCAGTACTTC.

This clone was seen just once. The rearrangement joins TRBV5-1 to TRBJ2-7; 7 bases are a match to TRBD1. Trimming took 7 bases from V and 7 from J; bases not matched to a gene: 14. Germline V gene data show CDR1 as SGHRS and CDR2 as YFSETQ. This CDR3 is 14 amino acids long. DNA for the CDR3: TGCGCCAGCGGGCGACAGGGCGACGACGGGGAGCAGTACTTC. This encodes CASGRQGDDGEQYF.